Below, one TCR beta chain is given with its context. Its antigen is unknown. This entry is derived from a study of T cell responses to AZD1222 COVID-19 vaccine. General study points: Clonal diversity was possibly underestimated, and the donors were mostly white British, with more females. The CD4 TCRs associated with vaccination extended across spike and predominated at 160-218 and 743-854.

Sequencing was performed with immunoSEQ multiplex PCR; in TCRdb, only in-frame clones are kept and a portion is missing. The sample carries 140,000 to 150,000 clones, 91% recorded once. Specimen: peripheral blood, collected 28 days after the second dose of the MenACWY control vaccine. This TCR was recovered from an adult who received the MenACWY meningococcal vaccine as a control.

CDR3: CASSTGVNTEAFF. The CDR3 DNA sequence: TGTGCCAGCTCGACAGGGGTGAACACTGAAGCTTTCTTT. This chain uses TRBV7-2 with TRBJ1-1; 8 bases align to TRBD1. Germline CDR1 and CDR2: SGHTA and FQGNSA. The CDR3 has 13 residues. V shed 8 bases and J 0 bases; nucleotides not matched to a gene: 2.